The entry below gives a single TCR beta chain sequence along with its context. As yet, its antigen is unknown. Germline CDR1 and CDR2: SGHRS and YFSETQ. Trimming removed 4 bases from V and 2 bases from J, with 11 bases in between. There are 14 residues in the CDR3. TCRdb processed the 5' RACE reads anew with MiXCR; each CDR3 protein has one entry. This table has about 300,000 distinct CDR3 sequences, approximately 19% appearing once. The data originate from a study of T-cell memory formation after mild COVID-19. Study at large: TCR clusters largely stayed donor specific.

Study-wide findings and caveats: CM and EM subsets held most contracting CD4+ clones; EMRA held CD8+ ones. Clones that contracted from day 15 to 85 were balanced CD4/CD8, while later expanders leaned CD4+.

Sequencing was done on a sample of PBMCs or a T cell subset sorted from them (not recorded which). The V call is TRBV5-1, the J call TRBJ2-3; tentative D call: TRBD1 (6 bases). This TCR came from a young man who had mild COVID-19 (a few samples of this study predate the infection). Cell type and time point are not known. In nucleotides, the CDR3 is TGCGCCAGCAGCCAGGACAGAAACACAGATACGCAGTATTTT. This sequence encodes CASSQDRNTDTQYF.